The present entry profiles one T cell receptor (beta chain) with its context. Its antigen is not known. This sample stems from a study of T cell responses to AZD1222 COVID-19 vaccine. Points from the study as a whole: The CD4 TCRs associated with vaccination extended across spike and predominated at 160-218 and 743-854. Seropositivity was recorded at baseline in only six AZD1222 recipients. Only after the peak T cell response were repertoires sampled.

The protocol was immunoSEQ multiplex PCR, while the TCRdb copy is restricted to in-frame clones and leaves out a portion. This sample yields over 85,000 clones, of which less than 90% are seen a single time; around 1.7% belongs to the top ten. The germline V gene encodes CDR1 LNHDA and CDR2 SQIVND (reference sequence). The CDR3 contains 16 residues. The J segment lost 4 bases and the V segment lost 5 bases, leaving 8 bases of the junction unmatched. The sample consisted of peripheral blood, taken on day 0 of AZD1222 vaccination. The V call is TRBV19, the J call TRBJ2-2; 9 bases map to TRBD1. The TCR sequence derives from an adult in good health. Here the CDR3 DNA reads TGTGCCAGTAGTCTACAGGGGGCGCGTACCACCGGGGAGCTGTTTTTT. As protein: CASSLQGARTTGELFF. The whole variable domain, remainder taken from reference TRBV19 and TRBJ2-2, is DGGITQSPKYLFRKEGQNVTLSCEQNLNHDAMYWYRQDPGQGLRLIYYSQIVNDFQKGDIAEGYSVSREKKESFPLTVTSAQKNPTAFYLCASSLQGARTTGELFFGEGSRLTVL.